This T cell receptor beta chain was profiled in a study of cytotoxic CD8 clonotypes in ibrutinib-treated CLL (TCRdb year 2021). Describing the broader study: The cohort had some eleven relapsed/refractory and approximately 14 treatment-naive patients; approximately 18 were IGHV unmutated. Responses were partial in roughly 24 patients and complete in 2; after median approximately 69 months follow-up, approximately 15 stayed in remission and some twelve progressed. Every sample from remission and from progressive disease was obtained while the patients were still on ibrutinib. Cryopreserved peripheral blood mononuclear cells were obtained before treatment, at response, and at either sustained remission or disease progression. Response samples were obtained after a median of around 11 months of treatment, with a range of roughly 6 to 40 months. Longitudinal samples were available for about 30% of the roughly 86 trial participants. On average, each sample had roughly 250,000 productive templates and roughly 95,000 productive rearrangements. Study-wide conclusions, independent of this receptor: Public clonotypes were rare and either shrank or stayed stable during treatment, and the rise in clonality at ibrutinib response reflected expansion of private clonotypes. Baseline clonality exceeded that of age-matched healthy donors and correlated strongly with circulating CD8+ T-cell counts. At ibrutinib response clonality went up, during sustained remission it held steady, and at progression it dropped back toward baseline. Lymph node repertoires were not examined, and the timing of sampling was not matched between patients in sustained remission and those whose disease progressed.

This clone was counted many times. The antigen this receptor binds is unknown. The record has no base qualities; no much larger clone is one base away. A MiSeq instrument was used for deep resolution sequencing, which targeted depths ranging from 1 in 1 million up to 1 in 200,000 T cells, with coverage averaging 10x for each clonotype. The immunoSEQ hsTCRB Kit was used to generate TCR beta libraries. In the paper's pipeline: ImmunoSEQ Data Assistant and ImmunoSEQ Analyzer were used for data analysis, and V, D and J genes were assigned according to IMGT definitions. Clonality, which ranges from 0 to 1, was calculated as one minus the normalized Shannon entropy of productive rearrangement frequencies. Public clonotype analysis was restricted to overrepresented clonotypes comprising at least 0.05% of each patient's repertoire. Some 14 age-matched healthy donor repertoires from immuneACCESS served as clonality controls. Held by TCRdb, this immuneACCESS table contains in-frame sequences only and omits some clones. Under half of the omission traces to an unresolved V gene where checked; the cause of the rest is unknown. V and J calls and clone size are those listed in that table; D and trimming were worked out from the DNA. For this sample there are tens of thousands of clones; approximately 57% appear just once. The top ten constitute roughly 14% of the sample.

Deletion took 4 bases off V and 0 bases off J, with a span of 20 bases between the germline ends. From the germline V gene, CDR1 is SGHDT and CDR2 is YYEEEE. From the cysteine up to the phenylalanine, the CDR3 has a length of 18 residues. Only the CDR3 part of the read is kept: 54 bases, read in frame from the first base. The sample's time point label, in plain terms: 12 months on ibrutinib. For TCR beta library preparation, 1.5 to 2 micrograms of genomic DNA was extracted from cryopreserved PBMCs. High-throughput TCR beta sequencing was performed on longitudinal blood samples from CLL patients receiving ibrutinib monotherapy. Patients were enrolled in a phase 2 open-label single-center ibrutinib monotherapy trial.

The chain couples TRBV5-6 to TRBJ1-3; the D gene cannot be named for sure. This specimen consisted of PBMCs, obtained after 12 months of ibrutinib treatment. This receptor was taken from a human donor with chronic lymphocytic leukemia. The nucleotides read TGTGCCAGCAGCCCCCCCTTGGACCGTTCCATCTCTGGAAACACCATATATTTT. Its translation is CASSPPLDRSISGNTIYF.